What follows is one T cell receptor (beta chain) and its context. Per the study methods: Estimation of nucleated cell counts relied on the amplification of reference gene primers. Repertoires were generated with immunoSEQ multiplex PCR, while TCRdb's copy carries only in-frame clones and drops some. The V and J calls and clone size are taken from that table; D and trimming were inferred from the DNA. The table has roughly 250,000 clones, 70% to 75% seen once. CDR1 is LGHDT, CDR2 YNNKEL, per germline (reference sequence). This CDR3 has 12 amino acids. Trimming cost V 2 bases and J 5 bases, with 6 bases left between them. The entry originates in a study of blood T cell repertoires in COVID-19. Study-wide background: The United States, Italy and Spain provided the acute and convalescent COVID-19 samples. Sample material is recorded as cDNA or gDNA derived from T cells, B-cell-depleted T cells, or PBMCs.

The gene calls are TRBV3-1 (or the pseudogene TRBV3-2) and TRBJ1-2; D is unclear. The sequence came from a woman of 80 years or more with acute or convalescent COVID-19. The sequenced material came from peripheral blood. Written as DNA, the CDR3 is TGTGCCAGCAGCCAACAACAGTATGGCTACACCTTC. Translation: CASSQQQYGYTF.